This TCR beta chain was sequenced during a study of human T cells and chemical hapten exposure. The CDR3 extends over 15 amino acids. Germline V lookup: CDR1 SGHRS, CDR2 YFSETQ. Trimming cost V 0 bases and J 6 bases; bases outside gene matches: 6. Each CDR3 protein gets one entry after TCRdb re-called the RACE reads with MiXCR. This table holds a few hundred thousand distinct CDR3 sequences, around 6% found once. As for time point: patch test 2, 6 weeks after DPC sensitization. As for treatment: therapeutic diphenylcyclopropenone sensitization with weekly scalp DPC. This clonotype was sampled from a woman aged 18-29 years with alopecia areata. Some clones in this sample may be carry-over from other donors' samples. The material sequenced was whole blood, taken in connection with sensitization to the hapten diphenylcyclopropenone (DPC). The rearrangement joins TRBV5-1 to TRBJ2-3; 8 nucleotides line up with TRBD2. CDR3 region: CASSLAAGAGDTQYF. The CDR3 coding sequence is TGCGCCAGCAGCTTGGCAGCGGGGGCGGGGGATACGCAGTATTTT.